The subject of this entry is one T cell receptor beta chain. What it binds is unknown. The sample belongs to a study of CD8 T cells in Susac syndrome. Whole-study findings and limits: In total CD8+ repertoires, some 16 Susac-specific public clones were found, and in CD8+ TEMRA repertoires, several were found.

Staining for CD27 and CD45RA defined the memory subsets used in TEMRA sorting. Negative isolation yielded CD4+ and CD8+ T cells, and FACS enriched TEMRA cells. RNA totalling roughly 0.5 to 1 ug underwent reverse transcription with random hexamers. Amplification of TCR beta CDR3 used immunoSEQ multiplex PCR across 54 Vbeta and 13 Jbeta. TCRdb reanalysed the immunoSEQ multiplex PCR reads using MiXCR and keeps one entry per CDR3 protein. Of 1,500 or so distinct CDR3 sequences listed, 64% are singletons. The sample comprised CD8+ TEMRA cells from PBMCs. Subset indicated: FACS-sorted terminally differentiated effector memory CD8+ T cells re-expressing CD45RA (CD8+ TEMRA). The TCR originated in a human donor with Susac syndrome.

The CDR3 DNA follows: TGTGCCAGCAGCGCAACCGATCCCATTTCAATTCACACTGAAGCTTTCTTT. It encodes CASSATDPISIHTEAFF. The gene calls are TRBV3-1 and TRBJ1-1; D is unclear. The length of the CDR3 is 17 residues. Germline V gene data show CDR1 as LGHDT and CDR2 as YNNKEL (reference sequence). V was clipped by 5 bases and J by 3 bases, with 22 bases between them.